This T cell receptor beta chain was recovered during a study of post-analysis software for immune sequencing data. As concerns this clonotype: Antigen unknown. A much larger clone is a single base away; this may be a read error.

The germline gives CDR1 DFQATT, CDR2 SNEGSKA (reference sequence). The CDR3 loop spans 14 amino acids. Trimming removed 3 bases from V and 11 bases from J; junction bases left unmatched: 13. Prepared libraries of TCR beta cDNA carried unique molecular identifiers. Each CDR3 protein gets one entry after TCRdb re-called the PCR reads with MiXCR. The sample holds hundreds of thousands of distinct CDR3 sequences, about 40% seen once. Study findings and constraints: Compared with controls, patients had more of roughly 5 TRBV segments, including TRBV5-6, TRBV5-1 and TRBV20-1. Strong same-batch co-clustering of samples appeared with F measure clustering. Patients with multiple sclerosis recorded significantly lower normalized Chao1 diversity than controls, the study found.

Sequencing used blood. The clonotype originates from a girl aged 10 to 17 with multiple sclerosis. The rearrangement uses TRBV20-1 and TRBJ2-4; 7 bases are a match to TRBD2. CDR3 protein: CSARKDPGRNVQYF. DNA of the CDR3: TGCAGTGCTAGGAAAGACCCCGGGAGGAACGTTCAGTACTTC.